This T cell receptor (beta chain) stems from a study of blood T cells in healthy people across ages. Whole-study results and caveats: Per million T cells, TCR beta diversity dropped roughly linearly as age increased.

This CDR3 is built from 16 residues. V lost 5 bases to trimming and J lost 6 bases, with 23 bases between them. CDR1 is SEHNR and CDR2 is FQNEAQ in the germline V gene (reference sequence). With respect to this clonotype: What it recognizes is unknown.

The second PCR ran about 6 to 11 cycles with a sample-barcoded 5' primer and J-beta primers. Each CDR3 protein gets one entry after TCRdb re-called the 5' RACE reads with MiXCR. The sample has roughly 1.9 million distinct CDR3 sequences, about 39% seen once. Material: blood. V is TRBV7-9 and J is TRBJ2-7; D may be TRBD1 or TRBD2 (5 bases each). The sequence was collected from a human donor in good health. The CDR3 region is CASSKLGSGPLAEQYF. The CDR3 DNA reads TGTGCCAGCAGCAAACTGGGGTCGGGACCCCTCGCCGAGCAGTACTTC. The full variable domain, its missing parts supplied by reference TRBV7-9 and TRBJ2-7, is DTGVSQNPRHKITKRGQNVTFRCDPISEHNRLYWYRQTLGQGPEFLTYFQNEAQLEKSRLLSDRFSAERPKGSFSTLEIQRTEQGDSAMYLCASSKLGSGPLAEQYFGPGTRLTVT.